These 18 T cell receptor beta chains were all obtained from the same sample, sequenced in a study of shared clonotypes between healthy human individuals. Only in-frame clones appear in the TCRdb table, and some are missing; sequencing was by immunoSEQ multiplex PCR. The repertoire holds some 800,000 clones, with 80% to 95% as singletons. In the naive CD8 group, cells lacked CD45RO and were positively selected for CCR7, so terminally differentiated effector memory CD45RA+ cells were left out. The source material was naive CD8+ T cells sorted from blood. These receptors originate from a man aged 25 to 40 in good health.

The chain employs TRBV5-1 and TRBJ1-2, with D maybe TRBD1 (5 bases). Germline V lookup: CDR1 SGHRS, CDR2 YFSETQ. V lost 1 base and J lost 6, with 16 bases in between. This CDR3 spans 15 amino acids. The CDR3 sequence: CASSLWSGSGDGYTF. CDR3 nucleotide sequence: TGCGCCAGCAGCTTGTGGTCAGGGAGTGGAGATGGCTACACCTTC.

This chain connects TRBV7-9 to TRBJ2-5; the D gene is possibly TRBD1 (6 bases). The J call may be mistaken, given a closer DNA end match to TRBJ2-7. The CDR3 totals 12 residues. From germline, CDR1 is SEHNR and CDR2 FQNEAQ (reference sequence). Here the CDR3 DNA reads TGTGCCAGCAGCAACGACAGGCTCGAGCAGTACTTC. Residues: CASSNDRLEQYF.

The V gene is TRBV5-4, the J gene TRBJ2-7; TRBD2 might be the D (5 bases). Germline lookup yields CDR1 SGHNT and CDR2 YYREEE (reference sequence). Trimming removed 0 bases at V and 2 bases at J, with 9 bases between. This CDR3 is 14 amino acids long. The DNA of the CDR3 is TGTGCCAGCAGCTTGGGGGAGATTGCCTACGAGCAGTACTTC. It yields the protein CASSLGEIAYEQYF.

V is TRBV30 and J is TRBJ2-7; the D gene could be TRBD1 or TRBD2 (5 bases each). The CDR3 runs to 16 residues. The germline V and J ends were trimmed by 0 bases and 0 bases, with 15 bases remaining between them. CDR1 is GTSNPN, CDR2 SVGIG, per germline (reference sequence). The CDR3 region has the DNA TGTGCCTGGAGTGTACTTGGGGGAATCAGCTCCTACGAGCAGTACTTC. Translation gives CAWSVLGGISSYEQYF.

The chain joins TRBV15 to TRBJ2-7, with D maybe TRBD1 (6 bases). The germline V and J ends were trimmed by 1 base and 3 bases, with 13 bases remaining between them. Germline CDR1 reads LNHNV; CDR2 reads YYDKDF (reference sequence). There are 15 residues in the CDR3. The CDR3 is CATSRALGQGYEQYF. The CDR3 DNA reads as TGTGCCACCAGCAGAGCCCTGGGACAAGGCTACGAGCAGTACTTC.

This clone was detected once. The chain uses TRBV9 and TRBJ2-1; 9 bases are shared with TRBD2. The CDR3 is 19 amino acids. After removal of 4 bases from V and 6 bases from J, the junction contained 20 bases not matched to a gene. Germline CDR1 reads SGDLS; CDR2 reads YYNGEE. Written as DNA, the CDR3 is TGTGCCAGCAGCTCGAGGGGGCACTCCTTAGCGGGAGAAATCAATGAGCAGTTCTTC. This translates into CASSSRGHSLAGEINEQFF.

The genes are TRBV5-4 and TRBJ2-1; D is unclear. The CDR3 length is 12 residues. V lost 4 bases to trimming and J lost 5 bases, with 7 bases between them. CDR1 is SGHNT, CDR2 YYREEE, per germline (reference sequence). The CDR3 here is CASSVYHNEQFF. CDR3 sequence (DNA): TGTGCCAGCAGCGTATACCACAATGAGCAGTTCTTC.

The rearrangement links TRBV5-4 to TRBJ2-1; TRBD1 might be the D (5 bases). The CDR3 consists of 16 residues. Trimming removed 0 bases from V and 3 bases from J, with 13 bases in between. Germline V lookup: CDR1 SGHNT, CDR2 YYREEE (reference sequence). The CDR3 is CASSLEGVKVYNEQFF. In DNA, the CDR3 is TGTGCCAGCAGCTTGGAAGGGGTCAAAGTCTACAATGAGCAGTTCTTC.

The rearrangement joins TRBV30 to TRBJ2-1; the match to TRBD2 covers 8 bases. The germline V gene has CDR1 GTSNPN and CDR2 SVGIG (reference sequence). The CDR3 contains 15 residues. V lost 0 bases to trimming and J lost 8 bases; unmatched junction nucleotides: 9. CDR3 loop: CAWSVPGGRLYEQFF. In DNA form, the CDR3 reads TGTGCCTGGAGTGTACCGGGCGGGAGGTTGTATGAGCAGTTCTTC.

The CDR3 sequence is CASSPADRVLIAEAFF. The CDR3 region has the DNA TGTGCCAGCTCACCTGCGGACAGGGTGCTAATCGCTGAAGCTTTCTTT. J is TRBJ1-1 and V is TRBV18; TRBD1 matches 8 bases. The germline gives CDR1 KGHSH, CDR2 LQKENI. The CDR3 contains 16 residues. Trimming cost V 3 bases and J 6 bases; bases outside gene matches: 12. Variable domain in full (rest from reference TRBV18 and TRBJ1-1): NAGVMQNPRHLVRRRGQEARLRCSPMKGHSHVYWYRQLPEEGLKFMVYLQKENIIDESGMPKERFSAEFPKEGPSILRIQQVVRGDSAAYFCASSPADRVLIAEAFFGQGTRLTVV.

The chain joins TRBV14 to TRBJ2-7; TRBD1 agrees at 10 bases. The CDR3 consists of 14 residues. The junction had 4 bases not matched to a gene; V was cut back by 4 bases and J by 4 bases. The germline V gene encodes CDR1 SGHDN and CDR2 FVKESK. DNA of the CDR3: TGTGCCAGCAGCCGGGACAGGGGATATTACGAGCAGTACTTC. Amino acid sequence: CASSRDRGYYEQYF.

This clone appeared once. The J gene is TRBJ2-7, the V gene TRBV6-5; TRBD2 matches at 8 bases. The CDR3 is 15 residues long. V was clipped by 4 bases and J by 4 bases; unmatched bases: 9. CDR1 and CDR2 from the germline V gene are MNHEY and SVGAGI. CDR3 region: CASSSAGGRLYEQYF. DNA for the CDR3: TGTGCCAGCAGTTCGGCGGGCGGGAGGTTGTACGAGCAGTACTTC.

About this clone itself: Its ends do not fully match the called genes, so a read error is possible. The chain combines TRBV10-3 with TRBJ2-1, with 10 positions matching TRBD2. CDR1 and CDR2 from the germline V gene are ENHRY and SYGVKD. This CDR3 is built from 13 residues. CDR3 region: CAISEAPSGSMVF. In nucleotides, the CDR3 is TGTGCCATCAGTGAGGCCCCTAGCGGGAGTATGGTCTTC.

This clone was seen only once. The chain uses TRBV9 and TRBJ1-4, with TRBD1 matching over 10 bases. CDR3 length equals 16 residues. V lost 3 bases, J lost 7 bases, and 9 bases stayed unmatched. Germline V gene lookup returns CDR1 SGDLS and CDR2 YYNGEE. The CDR3 DNA follows: TGTGCCAGCAGCGCCCGAGGGACAGGGGAACGTGAAAAACTGTTTTTT. Translated, it gives CASSARGTGEREKLFF.

The chain carries TRBV30 and TRBJ1-4; TRBD1 matches at 7 bases. The ends lost 1 base at V and 8 bases at J; junction bases unmatched: 7. This CDR3 contains 14 residues. CDR1 and CDR2 (germline): GTSNPN, SVGIG (reference sequence). CDR3 region: CAWSGDSGWEKLFF. The CDR3 DNA reads as TGTGCCTGGAGTGGGGACAGTGGTTGGGAAAAACTGTTTTTT. Full variable domain (remainder filled in from reference TRBV30 and TRBJ1-4): SQTIHQWPATLVQPVGSPLSLECTVEGTSNPNLYWYRQAAGRGLQLLFYSVGIGQISSEVPQNLSASRPQDRQFILSSKKLLLSDSGFYLCAWSGDSGWEKLFFGSGTQLSVL.

The chain has TRBV28 and TRBJ1-5; no clear D. The germline V and J ends were trimmed by 7 bases and 3 bases, with 7 bases remaining between them. Germline V gives CDR1 MDHEN, CDR2 SYDVKM. CDR3 size: 12 residues. The CDR3: CASNPFNQPQHF. The CDR3 nucleotides are TGTGCCAGCAATCCGTTCAATCAGCCCCAGCATTTT.

This chain uses TRBV6-5 with TRBJ2-7; the match to TRBD1 covers 10 bases. The length of the CDR3 is 15 residues. V shed 4 bases, J shed 3 bases, and the junction held 6 bases outside the gene matches. Germline V gene data show CDR1 as MNHEY and CDR2 as SVGAGI. CDR3 sequence reads: CASSLTGQGGYEQYF. CDR3 in DNA: TGTGCCAGCAGTTTAACTGGACAGGGGGGCTACGAGCAGTACTTC.

This clone was seen a single time. This chain uses TRBV10-2 with TRBJ2-7; D gene ambiguous. Germline V gene data show CDR1 as WSHSY and CDR2 as SAAADI. This CDR3 is 15 amino acids long. V shed 5 bases and J shed 0 bases, with 14 bases lying between them. CDR3 protein: CASSMTDLLSYEQYF. CDR3 nucleotide sequence: TGCGCCAGCAGTATGACGGACCTACTCTCCTACGAGCAGTACTTC.